The 32 T cell receptor beta chains given below trace back to one sample, sequenced in a study of blood T cell repertoires in COVID-19. The protocol was immunoSEQ multiplex PCR, while the TCRdb copy is restricted to in-frame clones and leaves out a portion. This sample has some 150,000 clones; approximately 87% occur once, and the top ten carry roughly 9.8%. Specimen: peripheral blood. Receptors were obtained from a woman in her fifties or sixties with COVID-19, enrolled during active disease.

The chain combines TRBV30 with TRBJ1-3; 7 bases line up with TRBD1. The trim removed 5 bases at V and 8 bases at J, leaving 3 bases unmatched. CDR1 and CDR2 from the germline V gene are GTSNPN and SVGIG (reference sequence). The CDR3 loop spans 11 amino acids. The CDR3 sequence: CAWEGADTIYF. CDR3 nucleotide sequence: TGTGCCTGGGAGGGGGCGGACACCATATATTTT.

The CDR3 spells CASSYLTGNYGYTF. The DNA for the CDR3 is TGTGCCAGCAGTTACCTGACAGGGAACTATGGCTACACCTTC. The chain has TRBV6-2 or TRBV6-3 and TRBJ1-2; 7 bases agree with TRBD1. Germline CDR1 and CDR2: MNHEY and SVGEGT. The trim removed 2 bases at V and 2 bases at J, leaving 2 bases unmatched. This CDR3 spans 14 amino acids.

V and J are TRBV18 and TRBJ2-1, with D unresolved. Germline loops: CDR1 KGHSH, CDR2 LQKENI. The CDR3 is 15 residues long. V shed 1 base and J shed 6 bases, with 13 bases lying between them. In DNA, the CDR3 is TGTGCCAGCTCACCACTGGGTATGACAACCAATGAGCAGTTCTTC. Its protein is CASSPLGMTTNEQFF. Full variable domain (outside the CDR3, taken from reference TRBV18 and TRBJ2-1): NAGVMQNPRHLVRRRGQEARLRCSPMKGHSHVYWYRQLPEEGLKFMVYLQKENIIDESGMPKERFSAEFPKEGPSILRIQQVVRGDSAAYFCASSPLGMTTNEQFFGPGTRLTVL.

This chain joins TRBV29-1 and TRBJ1-2, with 9 bases lining up with TRBD1. The CDR3 is 17 amino acids. After removal of 6 bases from V and 2 bases from J, the junction contained 16 bases not matched to a gene. The germline V gene encodes CDR1 SQVTM and CDR2 ANQGSEA. CDR3 region: CSVKPGQGPFQNYGYTF. The CDR3 region has the DNA TGCAGCGTCAAACCGGGACAGGGACCGTTTCAGAACTATGGCTACACCTTC.

The chain couples TRBV6-5 to TRBJ1-1; D might be TRBD1 (6 bases). Trimming stripped 6 bases from V and 1 base from J, with 15 bases between. Germline V gene sequence: CDR1 MNHEY, CDR2 SVGAGI. This CDR3 has 15 residues. The CDR3 region is CASRPLGQRNTEAFF. The CDR3 coding sequence is TGTGCCAGCAGACCTTTGGGACAAAGGAACACTGAAGCTTTCTTT.

J is TRBJ1-4 and V is TRBV5-6, with D uncertain. Germline CDR1 SGHDT, CDR2 YYEEEE. The V and J ends lost 4 bases and 2 bases respectively, with 12 bases between them. The CDR3 covers 15 residues. For the CDR3, the DNA is TGTGCCAGCAGCGTTAATTGGGCCACTAATGAAAAACTGTTTTTT. It translates to CASSVNWATNEKLFF.

This rearrangement joins TRBV6-5 to TRBJ2-7; tentative D call: TRBD2 (6 bases). Germline V CDR1 and CDR2: MNHEY, SVGAGI. This CDR3 has 14 residues. Trimming cost V 2 bases and J 6 bases, with 14 bases left between them. The DNA of the CDR3 is TGTGCCAGCAGTTACGGGGGGTTGGATGGCGAGCAGTACTTC. Translated: CASSYGGLDGEQYF.

The CDR3 DNA reads as TGTGCCAGTAGGGGTGTGGGTTCGACAGGGCACACCGGGGAGCTGTTTTTT. Amino acids: CASRGVGSTGHTGELFF. This chain connects TRBV19 to TRBJ2-2; 7 nucleotides align to TRBD1. The germline gives CDR1 LNHDA, CDR2 SQIVND (reference sequence). The CDR3 runs to 17 residues. V lost 6 bases, J lost 3 bases, and 13 bases stayed unmatched.

This chain joins TRBV18 and TRBJ1-4, with a weak D call TRBD1 (6 bases). The V gene's germline CDR1 is KGHSH and CDR2 LQKENI. V lost 9 bases and J 0 bases, leaving 14 bases between the germline ends. This CDR3 is built from 15 residues. The CDR3 nucleotides read TGTGCCAGGATGATACAGGGCACAACTAATGAAAAACTGTTTTTT. Its translation is CARMIQGTTNEKLFF.

The chain carries TRBV12-3 or TRBV12-4 and TRBJ2-7; D uncertain. Trimming cost V 5 bases and J 4 bases, with 9 bases left between them. The CDR3 extends over 12 amino acids. This chain's CDR3 is CASSTPTYEQYF. CDR3 DNA sequence: TGTGCCAGCAGTACGCCAACTTACGAGCAGTACTTC.

V usage is TRBV11-2 and J usage is TRBJ2-7; D is perhaps TRBD1 (5 bases). V lost 0 bases and J 7 bases, leaving 16 bases between the germline ends. The V gene's germline CDR1 is SGHAT and CDR2 FQNNGV. The CDR3 length is 15 residues. The CDR3 loop is CASSLDRRQPREQYF. Here the CDR3 DNA reads TGTGCCAGCAGCTTAGATAGGAGACAGCCTAGAGAGCAGTACTTC.

Sample share makes this clone medium-sized. This chain uses TRBV9 with TRBJ2-7; TRBD2 matches at 9 bases. The CDR3 contains 18 residues. The ends lost 0 bases at V and 3 bases at J; junction bases unmatched: 13. Per the germline V gene, CDR1 is SGDLS and CDR2 is YYNGEE. In DNA, the CDR3 is TGTGCCAGCAGCGTAGGCGGGGCAGGAGGAGCGGGAGGCTACGAGCAGTACTTC. Translating it yields CASSVGGAGGAGGYEQYF.

This rearrangement joins TRBV7-2 to TRBJ1-5; 8 nucleotides line up with TRBD1. The CDR3 is 15 amino acids. Trimming at V came to 3 bases and at J to 4 bases, leaving 5 bases not matched to a gene. Germline assignment: CDR1 SGHTA and CDR2 FQGNSA. Here the CDR3 reads CASSLSGGWNQPQHF. The CDR3 DNA reads as TGTGCCAGCAGCTTGTCAGGGGGCTGGAATCAGCCCCAGCATTTT. Combining the CDR3 with reference TRBV7-2 and TRBJ1-5 gives the whole variable domain GAGVSQSPSNKVTEKGKDVELRCDPISGHTALYWYRQSLGQGLEFLIYFQGNSAPDKSGLPSDRFSAERTGGSVSTLTIQRTQQEDSAVYLCASSLSGGWNQPQHFGDGTRLSIL.

V gene TRBV29-1 combines with J gene TRBJ2-2, with D possibly TRBD2 on 6 matching bases. Germline-derived CDR1 and CDR2 are SQVTM and ANQGSEA. This CDR3 spans 13 amino acids. The V and J ends lost 6 bases and 7 bases respectively, with 15 bases between them. CDR3 sequence reads: CSVSMLAFGELFF. The CDR3, as DNA: TGCAGCGTCAGTATGCTAGCGTTCGGGGAGCTGTTTTTT.

V gene TRBV6-5 combines with J gene TRBJ2-7; 12 positions match TRBD2. The CDR3 runs to 15 residues. Germline V gives CDR1 MNHEY, CDR2 SVGAGI. The trim removed 5 bases at V and 2 bases at J, leaving 4 bases unmatched. The CDR3 DNA follows: TGTGCCAGCAGTCGGAGGACTAGCGGGACCTACGAGCAGTACTTC. It specifies CASSRRTSGTYEQYF.

As to this clone: Other nucleotide sequences in the sample specify the same CDR3. The chain recombines TRBV12-3 or TRBV12-4 with TRBJ1-5; D unresolved. This CDR3 is 13 amino acids long. Trimming pared 2 bases from V and 4 bases from J, leaving 6 bases between. CDR3 DNA sequence: TGTGCCAGCAGTTTAACGGGAAATCAGCCCCAGCATTTT. It yields the protein CASSLTGNQPQHF.

V gene TRBV28 combines with J gene TRBJ1-2, with D perhaps TRBD1 (6 bases). Germline values: CDR1 MDHEN, CDR2 SYDVKM. V was cut by 3 bases and J by 2 bases, with 10 bases left in between. The CDR3 contains 14 residues. The CDR3 region has the DNA TGTGCCAGCAGTTTCAGGGGCCGAAACTATGGCTACACCTTC. It codes for CASSFRGRNYGYTF.

This chain uses TRBV11-3 with TRBJ1-1, with TRBD1 identical over 7 bases. Germline V gives CDR1 SGHNT, CDR2 YENEEA. The length of the CDR3 is 13 residues. Trimming took 1 base from V and 10 from J; bases not matched to a gene: 6. For the CDR3, the DNA is TGTGCCAGCAGCTTAGCAGGGGGGTCCTCAGCTTTCTTT. This translates into CASSLAGGSSAFF.

The chain uses TRBV28 and TRBJ1-3, with TRBD1 as a possible D gene (5 bases). V gave up 2 bases and J gave up 4 bases, with 12 bases separating them. CDR1 is MDHEN and CDR2 is SYDVKM in the germline V gene. The CDR3 is made up of 15 amino acids. The CDR3 DNA follows: TGTGCCAGCAGTTTAAGAGGGGCGGGAGGAAACACCATATATTTT. Residues: CASSLRGAGGNTIYF. The variable domain in full, completed from reference TRBV28 and TRBJ1-3, reads DVKVTQSSRYLVKRTGEKVFLECVQDMDHENMFWYRQDPGLGLRLIYFSYDVKMKEKGDIPEGYSVSREKKERFSLILESASTNQTSMYLCASSLRGAGGNTIYFGEGSWLTVV.

The rearrangement joins TRBV19 to TRBJ2-7; the D gene is possibly TRBD2 (6 bases). The V gene's germline CDR1 is LNHDA and CDR2 SQIVND (reference sequence). The CDR3 extends over 15 amino acids. The ends were cut back, 5 bases at V and 4 bases at J, with 18 bases in the middle. CDR3 DNA: TGTGCCAGTAGTGCCTCTACTAGCATAACTTACGAGCAGTACTTC. Translating gives CASSASTSITYEQYF.

The V gene is TRBV19, the J gene TRBJ2-1, with 9 bases that match TRBD2. The germline V gene has CDR1 LNHDA and CDR2 SQIVND (reference sequence). V shed 6 bases and J 9 bases; nucleotides not matched to a gene: 6. The CDR3 is made up of 13 amino acids. The CDR3 is CASRLAGEVEQFF. The CDR3 DNA reads TGTGCCAGTAGGTTAGCGGGAGAGGTTGAGCAGTTCTTC.

J is TRBJ1-1 and V is TRBV3-1 (or the pseudogene TRBV3-2); a weak D match, TRBD1 (5 bases). With 4 bases removed from V and 6 bases from J, the gap between germline ends came to 12 bases. Germline V gives CDR1 LGHDT, CDR2 YNNKEL (reference sequence). This CDR3 is built from 13 residues. The CDR3 bases are TGTGCCAGCAGCCCAAGGAGGGGCTCTGAAGCTTTCTTT. Translation: CASSPRRGSEAFF.

The table lists this clone with a few counts. V and J are TRBV6-5 and TRBJ2-1; no clear D gene. The CDR3 length is 13 residues. In germline, CDR1 is MNHEY, CDR2 SVGAGI. Trimming pared 10 bases from V and 0 bases from J, leaving 10 bases between. The CDR3 loop reads CATKRSSYNEQFF. The CDR3 DNA follows: TGTGCCACAAAAAGGAGCTCCTACAATGAGCAGTTCTTC.

V usage is TRBV27 and J usage is TRBJ2-1, with 11 bases identical to TRBD2. Looked up from germline, CDR1 is MNHEY and CDR2 is SMNVEV (reference sequence). The trim removed 5 bases at V and 7 bases at J, leaving 13 bases unmatched. This CDR3 is 17 amino acids long. The CDR3 region has the DNA TGTGCCAGCAGTGCTATCCTGGGACTAGCGGCGGGGAATGAGCAGTTCTTC. It yields the protein CASSAILGLAAGNEQFF.

J is TRBJ1-4 and V is TRBV3-1 (or the pseudogene TRBV3-2), with TRBD1 matching 10 bases. This CDR3 has 14 amino acids. Germline trimming cut 2 bases from V and 11 bases from J; bases unmatched to any gene: 5. The germline V gene encodes CDR1 LGHDT and CDR2 YNNKEL (reference sequence). The CDR3 DNA reads as TGTGCCAGCAGCCAAAAAGGACAGGGGGAGAAACTGTTTTTT. This translates into CASSQKGQGEKLFF.

V gene TRBV28 combines with J gene TRBJ1-1; D is unclear. This CDR3 is built from 13 residues. V shed 7 bases and J shed 11 bases, with 20 bases lying between them. Germline-derived CDR1 and CDR2 are MDHEN and SYDVKM. CDR3: CASMAARRGSAFF. DNA for the CDR3: TGTGCCAGCATGGCGGCACGACGGGGATCGGCTTTCTTT.

The chain carries TRBV10-3 and TRBJ2-7; 9 bases align to TRBD1. With V trimmed by 4 bases and J by 2 bases, 6 bases remained unmatched. This CDR3 comprises 15 residues. CDR1 is ENHRY and CDR2 is SYGVKD in the germline V gene. In DNA form, the CDR3 reads TGTGCCATCAGTGGAACAGGGGGCCAGACCTACGAGCAGTACTTC. Encoded protein: CAISGTGGQTYEQYF.

This clone was counted once. One end of the junction is discordant with germline, which a read error may explain. V and J are TRBV6-5 and TRBJ1-6; D unresolved. The CDR3 loop spans 15 amino acids. Germline loops: CDR1 MNHEY, CDR2 SVGAGI. The CDR3 loop is CASSYQDSDNSPLHF. For the CDR3, the DNA is TGTGCCAGCAGTTACCAAGACTCCGATAATTCACCCCTCCACTTT.

The table lists this clone with a count of one. This chain links TRBV12-3 or TRBV12-4 with TRBJ2-7, with D perhaps matching TRBD1 (6 bases). This CDR3 comprises 13 residues. Trimming removed 1 base from V and 9 bases from J, with 13 bases in between. The chain's CDR3 is CASSLGQETGQYF. The CDR3 bases are TGTGCCAGCAGTTTAGGACAGGAGACGGGGCAGTACTTC.

J is TRBJ2-7 and V is TRBV5-6, with a tentative D call TRBD1 (5 bases). V lost 5 bases and J lost 2, with 8 bases in between. The germline V gene has CDR1 SGHDT and CDR2 YYEEEE. This CDR3 spans 12 amino acids. In nucleotides, the CDR3 is TGTGCCAGCAGTCTGACAGCCTACGAGCAGTACTTC. Translation gives CASSLTAYEQYF.

V is TRBV7-8 and J is TRBJ2-7; D perhaps matches TRBD2 (5 bases). This CDR3 has 15 residues. V was shortened by 3 bases and J by 2 bases, with 14 bases between the two germline ends. Germline loops: CDR1 SGHVS, CDR2 FQNEAQ. The CDR3 nucleotides are TGTGCCAGCAGCTTCGGCGTCGGGATAGCCTACGAGCAGTACTTC. Residues: CASSFGVGIAYEQYF.

The chain employs TRBV5-5 and TRBJ1-6; TRBD1 matches 10 bases. The germline V gene encodes CDR1 SGHKS and CDR2 YYEKEE (reference sequence). V dropped 2 bases and J dropped 8; count of bases not matched to a gene: 7. The CDR3 runs 16 residues. As DNA, the CDR3 is TGTGCCAGCAGCTTTATGACAGGGGGCGGTTATTCACCCCTCCACTTT. It encodes CASSFMTGGGYSPLHF.